This is a list of T cell receptor beta chains from one sample in a study of blood T cell repertoires in COVID-19. The data were produced by immunoSEQ multiplex PCR, yet TCRdb's version contains in-frame clones alone and is incomplete. The table shows 130,000 to 150,000 clones, with roughly four fifths occurring only once. The sample taken for sequencing was peripheral blood. These receptors were taken from a woman aged 80 or over in a cohort sampled during active or convalescent COVID-19. Each CDR3 is given with its conserved first and last residue. D genes are given only for firm matches. For some rows the clone size is stated as once, few or many, or as a class when expanded; others skip it.

cdr3_aa: CATSDSGATNEKLFF
cdr3_nt: TGTGCCACCAGTGATTCAGGGGCTACTAATGAAAAACTGTTTTTT
v_call: TRBV24-1
d_call: -
clone_size: -
j_call: TRBJ1-4

cdr3_aa: CASSSGISPDTQYF
cdr3_nt: TGTGCCAGCAGCTCAGGGATCTCCCCAGATACGCAGTATTTT
v_call: TRBV7-8
d_call: -
clone_size: -
j_call: TRBJ2-3

cdr3_aa: CASGTSGAQYF
cdr3_nt: TGTGCCAGCGGGACTAGCGGGGCCCAGTACTTC
v_call: TRBV3-1/TRBV3-2
d_call: TRBD2
clone_size: -
j_call: TRBJ2-7

cdr3_aa: CAAKDSNSPLHF
cdr3_nt: TGTGCCGCAAAGGACAGTAATTCACCCCTCCACTTT
v_call: TRBV6-5
d_call: -
clone_size: -
j_call: TRBJ1-6

cdr3_aa: CASQNARGTRGTDTQYF
cdr3_nt: TGTGCCAGCCAAAACGCCAGGGGGACTAGGGGCACAGATACGCAGTATTTT
v_call: TRBV3-1/TRBV3-2
d_call: -
clone_size: -
j_call: TRBJ2-3

cdr3_aa: CASSGGTAPTYQETQYF
cdr3_nt: TGTGCCAGCAGTGGGGGGACAGCGCCAACTTACCAAGAGACCCAGTACTTC
v_call: TRBV25-1
d_call: TRBD1
clone_size: -
j_call: TRBJ2-5

cdr3_aa: CASSRQSYNEQFF
cdr3_nt: TGTGCCAGCAGCCGACAGTCCTACAATGAGCAGTTCTTC
v_call: TRBV14
d_call: -
clone_size: -
j_call: TRBJ2-1

cdr3_aa: CASSPGGAPGELFF
cdr3_nt: TGTGCCAGCAGTCCCGGGGGGGCCCCCGGGGAGCTGTTTTTT
v_call: TRBV7-3
d_call: TRBD2
clone_size: -
j_call: TRBJ2-2

cdr3_aa: CASHKTGGTEAFF
cdr3_nt: TGTGCCAGCCATAAGACAGGTGGCACTGAAGCTTTCTTT
v_call: TRBV2
d_call: -
clone_size: -
j_call: TRBJ1-1

cdr3_aa: CASSLPPGQGSYGYTF
cdr3_nt: TGTGCCAGCAGCTTACCCCCGGGACAGGGGAGCTATGGCTACACCTTC
v_call: TRBV7-2
d_call: TRBD1
clone_size: -
j_call: TRBJ1-2

cdr3_aa: CASSYLLRDREEGAFF
cdr3_nt: TGTGCCAGCAGTTATCTACTCCGGGACAGGGAGGAGGGTGCTTTCTTT
v_call: TRBV6-2/TRBV6-3
d_call: TRBD1
clone_size: -
j_call: TRBJ1-1

cdr3_aa: CASSSTGRPNTGELFF
cdr3_nt: TGCGCCAGCAGCTCCACCGGGAGGCCGAACACCGGGGAGCTGTTTTTT
v_call: TRBV5-1
d_call: TRBD2
clone_size: -
j_call: TRBJ2-2

cdr3_aa: CASSYGGQGTYEQYF
cdr3_nt: TGTGCCAGCAGTTACGGGGGACAGGGGACCTACGAGCAGTACTTC
v_call: TRBV6-5
d_call: TRBD1
clone_size: -
j_call: TRBJ2-7

cdr3_aa: CSVDGAGGQGTLNTEAFF
cdr3_nt: TGCAGCGTTGACGGGGCGGGGGGACAGGGGACTTTGAACACTGAAGCTTTCTTT
v_call: TRBV29-1
d_call: TRBD1
clone_size: -
j_call: TRBJ1-1

cdr3_aa: CASSQERGSAYGYTF
cdr3_nt: TGTGCCAGCAGCCAAGAACGGGGTTCGGCCTATGGCTACACCTTC
v_call: TRBV4-2
d_call: -
clone_size: -
j_call: TRBJ1-2

cdr3_aa: CASSLRPFTGAGNQPQHF
cdr3_nt: TGTGCCAGCAGCCTAAGGCCCTTTACAGGGGCAGGCAATCAGCCCCAGCATTTT
v_call: TRBV7-2
d_call: TRBD1
clone_size: -
j_call: TRBJ1-5

cdr3_aa: CASSTKFTGATNGYTF
cdr3_nt: TGTGCCAGCAGCACTAAATTCACAGGGGCCACCAATGGCTACACCTTC
v_call: TRBV5-6
d_call: TRBD1
clone_size: -
j_call: TRBJ1-2

cdr3_aa: CASGEQTETQYF
cdr3_nt: TGTGCCAGCGGAGAGCAGACAGAGACCCAGTACTTC
v_call: TRBV12-3/TRBV12-4
d_call: -
clone_size: -
j_call: TRBJ2-5

cdr3_aa: CASSPIPGQAVTEAFF
cdr3_nt: TGTGCCAGCTCACCTATCCCCGGACAGGCGGTCACTGAAGCTTTCTTT
v_call: TRBV18
d_call: TRBD1
clone_size: -
j_call: TRBJ1-1

cdr3_aa: CASSPTGQGSNQPQHF
cdr3_nt: TGTGCCAGCAGCCCTACGGGACAGGGTAGCAATCAGCCCCAGCATTTT
v_call: TRBV7-9
d_call: TRBD1
clone_size: -
j_call: TRBJ1-5

cdr3_aa: CASSYELAGYNEQFF
cdr3_nt: TGTGCCAGCAGTTACGAACTAGCGGGCTACAATGAGCAGTTCTTC
v_call: TRBV6-5
d_call: TRBD2
clone_size: -
j_call: TRBJ2-1

cdr3_aa: CASSHPQRASGGEAQYF
cdr3_nt: TGCGCCAGCAGCCACCCCCAGCGGGCTAGCGGGGGTGAGGCCCAGTACTTC
v_call: TRBV4-1
d_call: TRBD2
clone_size: -
j_call: TRBJ2-5

cdr3_aa: CASSTGTGGTDTQYF
cdr3_nt: TGTGCCAGCAGTACCGGGACAGGGGGCACAGATACGCAGTATTTT
v_call: TRBV28
d_call: TRBD1
clone_size: -
j_call: TRBJ2-3

cdr3_aa: CASRATGGRNTIYF
cdr3_nt: TGTGCCAGCAGGGCCACAGGGGGCAGAAACACCATATATTTT
v_call: TRBV6-6
d_call: TRBD1
clone_size: -
j_call: TRBJ1-3

cdr3_aa: CASKTYAAYEQYF
cdr3_nt: TGTGCCAGCAAAACTTATGCCGCCTACGAGCAGTACTTC
v_call: TRBV7-2
d_call: -
clone_size: -
j_call: TRBJ2-7

cdr3_aa: CASSLTYRETQYF
cdr3_nt: TGTGCCAGCAGCTTAACCTATCGGGAGACCCAGTACTTC
v_call: TRBV11-2
d_call: -
clone_size: -
j_call: TRBJ2-5

cdr3_aa: CASSLGTGAYTGELFF
cdr3_nt: TGTGCCAGCAGCTTAGGGACAGGGGCATACACCGGGGAGCTGTTTTTT
v_call: TRBV7-9
d_call: TRBD1
clone_size: -
j_call: TRBJ2-2

cdr3_aa: CASSQRGPETQYF
cdr3_nt: TGTGCCAGCAGCCAAAGGGGGCCAGAGACCCAGTACTTC
v_call: TRBV3-1/TRBV3-2
d_call: TRBD1
clone_size: -
j_call: TRBJ2-5

cdr3_aa: CASSPMEKRGNIQYF
cdr3_nt: TGTGCCAGCTCACCAATGGAAAAGAGAGGAAACATTCAGTACTTC
v_call: TRBV18
d_call: -
clone_size: -
j_call: TRBJ2-4

cdr3_aa: CASSAAEGLAGGSSYEQYF
cdr3_nt: TGTGCCAGCAGTGCTGCGGAGGGACTAGCGGGGGGCAGCTCCTACGAGCAGTACTTC
v_call: TRBV6-1
d_call: TRBD2
clone_size: -
j_call: TRBJ2-7

cdr3_aa: CASSLPSEGVNTGELFF
cdr3_nt: TGCGCCAGCAGCCTGCCGTCCGAGGGAGTAAACACCGGGGAGCTGTTTTTT
v_call: TRBV5-1
d_call: -
clone_size: once
j_call: TRBJ2-2

cdr3_aa: CASSLGQSLNIQYF
cdr3_nt: TGTGCCAGCAGCTTAGGACAAAGTCTGAACATTCAGTACTTC
v_call: TRBV7-2
d_call: -
clone_size: -
j_call: TRBJ2-4

cdr3_aa: CASSYSNSVNEKLFF
cdr3_nt: TGTGCCAGCAGTTACTCGAATTCGGTTAATGAAAAACTGTTTTTT
v_call: TRBV6-2/TRBV6-3
d_call: -
clone_size: once
j_call: TRBJ1-4

cdr3_aa: CASSKYNEQFF
cdr3_nt: TGTGCCAGCAGCAAATACAATGAGCAGTTCTTC
v_call: TRBV27
d_call: -
clone_size: -
j_call: TRBJ2-1

cdr3_aa: CASSVDRGLTGELFF
cdr3_nt: TGTGCCAGCAGCGTAGACAGGGGCCTCACCGGGGAGCTGTTTTTT
v_call: TRBV9
d_call: TRBD1
clone_size: -
j_call: TRBJ2-2

cdr3_aa: CASRNIAGGPHNEQFF
cdr3_nt: TGTGCCAGCAGGAACATAGCGGGGGGGCCACACAATGAGCAGTTCTTC
v_call: TRBV2
d_call: TRBD2
clone_size: -
j_call: TRBJ2-1

cdr3_aa: CASSEMGLGNTEAFF
cdr3_nt: TGTGCCAGCAGTGAGATGGGACTGGGGAACACTGAAGCTTTCTTT
v_call: TRBV2
d_call: -
clone_size: -
j_call: TRBJ1-1

cdr3_aa: CASSFLRETQYF
cdr3_nt: TGTGCCAGCAGTTTCCTCAGGGAGACCCAGTACTTC
v_call: TRBV28
d_call: -
clone_size: -
j_call: TRBJ2-5

cdr3_aa: CASSPNRHYEQYF
cdr3_nt: TGTGCCAGCAGCCCCAACCGACACTACGAGCAGTACTTC
v_call: TRBV3-1/TRBV3-2
d_call: -
clone_size: -
j_call: TRBJ2-7

cdr3_aa: CASSSTATPGSGELFF
cdr3_nt: TGTGCCAGCAGCAGCACAGCGACCCCCGGGAGCGGGGAGCTGTTTTTT
v_call: TRBV7-3
d_call: -
clone_size: -
j_call: TRBJ2-2

cdr3_aa: CASSGTSGGHRDEQFF
cdr3_nt: TGTGCCAGCAGCGGGACTAGCGGGGGACATAGGGATGAGCAGTTCTTC
v_call: TRBV9
d_call: TRBD2
clone_size: -
j_call: TRBJ2-1

cdr3_aa: CASSQRGAGNTEAFF
cdr3_nt: TGTGCCAGCAGCCAAAGGGGAGCGGGGAACACTGAAGCTTTCTTT
v_call: TRBV3-1/TRBV3-2
d_call: -
clone_size: -
j_call: TRBJ1-1

cdr3_aa: CASSPNAGTGAYNEQFF
cdr3_nt: TGTGCCAGCAGCCCTAATGCCGGGACAGGGGCGTACAATGAGCAGTTCTTC
v_call: TRBV9
d_call: TRBD1
clone_size: -
j_call: TRBJ2-1

cdr3_aa: CASTPRLAGTEAFF
cdr3_nt: TGTGCCAGCACCCCCAGGTTGGCAGGGACTGAAGCTTTCTTT
v_call: TRBV6-5
d_call: -
clone_size: -
j_call: TRBJ1-1

cdr3_aa: CASSFSGAGVYQETQYF
cdr3_nt: TGTGCCAGCAGCTTCTCAGGTGCGGGGGTGTATCAAGAGACCCAGTACTTC
v_call: TRBV7-2
d_call: TRBD2
clone_size: -
j_call: TRBJ2-5

cdr3_aa: CASSRGTGSMNTEAFF
cdr3_nt: TGCGCCAGCAGCAGGGGGACAGGTTCCATGAACACTGAAGCTTTCTTT
v_call: TRBV4-1
d_call: TRBD1
clone_size: -
j_call: TRBJ1-1

cdr3_aa: CASSQTKGGQFNEKLFF
cdr3_nt: TGTGCCAGCAGTCAGACTAAGGGGGGACAGTTTAATGAAAAACTGTTTTTT
v_call: TRBV28
d_call: TRBD1
clone_size: -
j_call: TRBJ1-4

cdr3_aa: CASIPRGPEGYTF
cdr3_nt: TGTGCCAGCATCCCGCGGGGCCCGGAGGGCTACACCTTC
v_call: TRBV28
d_call: -
clone_size: -
j_call: TRBJ1-2

cdr3_aa: CASSRQGAAIYGYTF
cdr3_nt: TGCGCCAGCAGTCGGCAGGGGGCGGCTATCTATGGCTACACCTTC
v_call: TRBV4-1
d_call: TRBD1
clone_size: -
j_call: TRBJ1-2

cdr3_aa: CASSLVTGTEAFF
cdr3_nt: TGTGCCAGCAGCTTAGTGACGGGAACTGAAGCTTTCTTT
v_call: TRBV7-9
d_call: -
clone_size: -
j_call: TRBJ1-1